Listed below are T cell receptor beta chains from one sample, sequenced in a study of early T cells in non-severe SARS-CoV-2 infection. A single record per CDR3 protein comes from TCRdb applying MiXCR to the 5' RACE reads. The repertoire has 55,000 to 75,000 distinct CDR3 sequences, around 5.7% of them found once; the top ten carry 3% to 3.5%. Here the sequenced sample was whole blood, taken at baseline. These receptors all come from an adult who was a healthcare worker with PCR-confirmed SARS-CoV-2 infection or an uninfected control (not recorded which). The CDR3 runs from the conserved cysteine through the conserved F or W. The D gene is left open where the match is weak. Expanded clones get a size class; other rows say once, few or many, or leave the size out.

j_gene: TRBJ2-7
len: 14
d_gene: NA
abundance: many
v_gene: TRBV7-6
CDR3aa: CASSLLQGGDEQYF
CDR3nt: TGTGCCAGCAGCTTATTACAGGGCGGGGACGAGCAGTACTTC

j_gene: TRBJ2-1
len: 14
d_gene: NA
abundance: many
v_gene: TRBV5-1
CDR3aa: CASAKTLIANEQFF
CDR3nt: TGCGCCAGCGCGAAGACTTTAATTGCCAATGAGCAGTTCTTC

j_gene: TRBJ2-7
len: 13
d_gene: TRBD1
abundance: many
v_gene: TRBV20-1
CDR3aa: CSAEDRPTYEQYF
CDR3nt: TGCAGTGCAGAGGACAGGCCGACCTACGAGCAGTACTTC

j_gene: TRBJ2-3
len: 12
d_gene: NA
abundance: few
v_gene: TRBV12-3/TRBV12-4
CDR3aa: CASSSRGGTQYF
CDR3nt: TGTGCCAGCAGTTCCCGAGGGGGTACGCAGTATTTT

j_gene: TRBJ2-6
len: 15
d_gene: NA
abundance: few
v_gene: TRBV7-3
CDR3aa: CASSLTLGGANVLTF
CDR3nt: TGTGCCAGCAGCCTTACCCTAGGAGGGGCCAACGTCCTGACTTTC

j_gene: TRBJ2-1
len: 16
d_gene: NA
abundance: many
v_gene: TRBV7-6
CDR3aa: CASSSGGGGPYNEQFF
CDR3nt: TGTGCCAGCAGCTCCGGGGGAGGCGGACCCTACAATGAGCAGTTCTTC

j_gene: TRBJ2-7
len: 15
d_gene: TRBD2
abundance: NA
v_gene: TRBV6-1
CDR3aa: CASEGLAGEGYEQYF
CDR3nt: TGTGCCAGCGAGGGACTAGCGGGAGAAGGGTACGAGCAGTACTTC

j_gene: TRBJ1-3
len: 17
d_gene: NA
abundance: many
v_gene: TRBV30
CDR3aa: CAWRRTVSPGSGNTIYF
CDR3nt: TGTGCCTGGCGTCGGACAGTGTCTCCTGGCTCTGGAAACACCATATATTTT

j_gene: TRBJ2-1
len: 15
d_gene: NA
abundance: many
v_gene: TRBV6-5
CDR3aa: CASSPPGFRGNEQFF
CDR3nt: TGTGCCAGCAGTCCTCCGGGATTCCGAGGGAATGAGCAGTTCTTC

j_gene: TRBJ2-1
len: 17
d_gene: NA
abundance: NA
v_gene: TRBV7-9
CDR3aa: CASSLKLGASSYNEQFF
CDR3nt: TGTGCCAGCAGCTTAAAGTTGGGGGCTAGCTCCTACAATGAGCAGTTCTTC

j_gene: TRBJ1-2
len: 14
d_gene: NA
abundance: many
v_gene: TRBV9
CDR3aa: CASSASDSLYGYTF
CDR3nt: TGTGCCAGCAGCGCCTCCGACAGCCTCTATGGCTACACCTTC

j_gene: TRBJ2-7
len: 16
d_gene: NA
abundance: few
v_gene: TRBV5-1
CDR3aa: CASSLVQGQSYYEQYF
CDR3nt: TGCGCCAGCAGCTTGGTGCAGGGCCAGTCTTACTACGAGCAGTACTTC

j_gene: TRBJ1-1
len: 13
d_gene: NA
abundance: many
v_gene: TRBV28
CDR3aa: CASSSRRRSEAFF
CDR3nt: TGTGCCAGCAGTTCACGCCGACGGAGTGAAGCTTTCTTT

j_gene: TRBJ2-3
len: 14
d_gene: NA
abundance: few
v_gene: TRBV20-1
CDR3aa: CSAKLGFLADTQYF
CDR3nt: TGCAGTGCCAAATTAGGGTTTCTGGCAGATACGCAGTATTTT

j_gene: TRBJ2-7
len: 16
d_gene: TRBD1
abundance: many
v_gene: TRBV6-5
CDR3aa: CASSRSGTGFSYEQYF
CDR3nt: TGTGCCAGCAGTCGATCCGGGACAGGGTTTTCCTACGAGCAGTACTTC

j_gene: TRBJ2-4
len: 13
d_gene: NA
abundance: NA
v_gene: TRBV12-3/TRBV12-4
CDR3aa: CASRRDSPNIQYF
CDR3nt: TGTGCCAGCAGACGGGACTCGCCGAACATTCAGTACTTC

j_gene: TRBJ2-5
len: 16
d_gene: TRBD1
abundance: NA
v_gene: TRBV4-1
CDR3aa: CASSSEDRGHGETQYF
CDR3nt: TGCGCCAGCAGCTCCGAGGACAGGGGGCACGGAGAGACCCAGTACTTC

j_gene: TRBJ2-5
len: 14
d_gene: NA
abundance: NA
v_gene: TRBV5-4
CDR3aa: CASSLELYQETQYF
CDR3nt: TGTGCCAGCAGCTTGGAACTCTACCAAGAGACCCAGTACTTC

j_gene: TRBJ2-7
len: 14
d_gene: NA
abundance: many
v_gene: TRBV7-2
CDR3aa: CASSLSGAGYEQYF
CDR3nt: TGTGCCAGCAGCTTATCAGGGGCTGGATACGAGCAGTACTTC

j_gene: TRBJ2-1
len: 14
d_gene: NA
abundance: many
v_gene: TRBV7-9
CDR3aa: CASSFMRSGFEQFF
CDR3nt: TGTGCCAGCAGCTTCATGCGGAGCGGATTTGAGCAGTTCTTC

j_gene: TRBJ2-5
len: 14
d_gene: NA
abundance: few
v_gene: TRBV7-2
CDR3aa: CASTRPGSQETRYF
CDR3nt: TGTGCCAGCACCCGTCCAGGGTCCCAAGAGACCCGGTACTTC

j_gene: TRBJ2-7
len: 12
d_gene: NA
abundance: many
v_gene: TRBV7-9
CDR3aa: CASSSGPGEQYF
CDR3nt: TGTGCCAGCAGCTCGGGCCCTGGGGAGCAGTACTTC

j_gene: TRBJ2-3
len: 16
d_gene: NA
abundance: many
v_gene: TRBV5-6
CDR3aa: CASSLDARADTDTQYF
CDR3nt: TGTGCCAGCAGCTTGGATGCCAGGGCCGACACAGATACGCAGTATTTT